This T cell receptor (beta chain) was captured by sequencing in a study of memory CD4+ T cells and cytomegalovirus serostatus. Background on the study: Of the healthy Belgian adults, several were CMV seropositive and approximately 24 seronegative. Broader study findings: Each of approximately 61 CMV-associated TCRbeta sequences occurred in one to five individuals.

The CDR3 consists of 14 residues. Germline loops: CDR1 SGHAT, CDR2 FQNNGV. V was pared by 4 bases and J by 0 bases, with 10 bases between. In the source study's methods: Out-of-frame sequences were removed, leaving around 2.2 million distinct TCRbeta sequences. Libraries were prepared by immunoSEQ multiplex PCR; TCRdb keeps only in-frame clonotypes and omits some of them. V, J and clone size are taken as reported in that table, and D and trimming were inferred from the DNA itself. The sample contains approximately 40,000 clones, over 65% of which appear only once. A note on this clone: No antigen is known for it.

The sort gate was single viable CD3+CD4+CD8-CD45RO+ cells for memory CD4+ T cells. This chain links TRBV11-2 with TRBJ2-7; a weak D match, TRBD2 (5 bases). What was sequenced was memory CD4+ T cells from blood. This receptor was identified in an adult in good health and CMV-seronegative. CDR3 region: CASSSTTSSYEQYF. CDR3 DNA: TGTGCCAGCAGCTCAACCACTAGCTCCTACGAGCAGTACTTC.